This TCR beta chain emerged from a study of cytomegalovirus exposure and HLA in healthy donors. Regarding the study as a whole: Follow-up analysis seemed to connect common viral pathogens with several of the most significant clusters identified. Analysis performed later showed TCR beta chains linked to HLA being more clonally expanded than equally common others.

The ends lost 5 bases at V and 4 bases at J; junction bases unmatched: 7. The CDR3 has 15 amino acids. Comments on this clone: What it binds is unknown.

A multiplex PCR was run with 60 Vbeta primers and 13 Jbeta primers. Libraries were prepared by immunoSEQ multiplex PCR; TCRdb keeps only in-frame clonotypes and omits some of them. The table records 120,000 to 150,000 clones, 60% to 80% of them present only once. The TCR was taken from a male donor in good health and CMV-seronegative. The sequencing sample was made of PBMCs. The chain combines TRBV23-1 with TRBJ2-1, with 8 bases that match TRBD1. TRBV23-1 is reported as an ORF; its role is uncertain. The DNA for the CDR3 is TGCGCCAGCAGTTCGGCAGGGGGCGCATACAATGAGCAGTTCTTC. It yields the protein CASSSAGGAYNEQFF.